A single T cell receptor (beta chain) is shown here with its context. Its antigen is unknown. No quality values exist for individual bases; no much larger clone is one base distant. The germline V gene (reference sequence) supplies CDR1 LNHDA and CDR2 SQIVND. Compared with germline, V lacks 3 bases and J lacks 4 bases; bases without a gene match: 7. The CDR3 sequence holds 16 residues, the cysteine and phenylalanine included. The only DNA kept is the CDR3, 48 bases in frame from the first base. Interpreted using the paper, the time point label stands for: before anti-PD-1 therapy. Before and after PD-1 blockade, tumor biopsies came from the same primary tumor, making the samples site-matched. Genomic DNA extracted from tumor biopsies or peripheral blood was used for bulk TCRbeta sequencing, with input ranging from about 550 ng to 6,004 ng. To detect rare clonotypes with greater sensitivity than single-cell TCR sequencing, bulk TCRbeta sequencing was done on the leftover biopsy material. Every patient was a poor candidate for surgical resection and had histologically proven advanced or metastatic basal or squamous cell carcinoma. Of the approximately 10 patients in the basal cell carcinoma cohort, roughly eight underwent bulk tumor TCR sequencing. Fresh biopsies were taken from the primary tumor site, and part of the biopsy material was kept in RNAlater for exome and bulk TCR sequencing.

The data stem from a study of T cells in tumors after PD-1 blockade (dated by TCRdb to the late 2010s). Background for the entire study: Exclusion criteria were prior checkpoint blockade, use of systemic immunosuppressants, or recent radiotherapy or other anti-cancer therapy within 4 weeks. Using site-matched tumors from BCC or SCC patients sampled before and after anti-PD-1 therapy, the study carried out paired single-cell RNA and TCR sequencing. Ongoing daily vismodegib 150 mg was also given to a subset of patients during anti-PD-1 treatment. RECIST version 1.1 was used to assess clinical response. Tumor samples averaged 26,066 TCR templates (range about 500-100,000) and more than 6,000 unique clonotypes, 15 to 20-fold deeper than single-cell TCR sequencing. Treatment consisted of either cemiplimab 350 mg every 2 weeks or pembrolizumab 200 mg every 3 weeks.

Paper-wide results and their limitations: Around 38% of the TCR clonotypes from tumors also showed up in blood, and some novel exhausted tumor clones were present in pre-treatment blood, which suggests peripheral recruitment. Clonal replacement was seen only when comparing pre- and post-treatment samples and not when comparing two pre-treatment samples, which argues against artifacts from biopsy timing or location. Most exhausted CD8+ clones that expanded after therapy were novel clonotypes not detected before treatment, suggesting clonal replacement instead of reinvigoration of pre-existing clones. The source of novel T cell clones was not identified, and lymphoid organs or rare unexpanded clones within the tumor or the tumor periphery could be included among the possible sources.

Deep TCRbeta sequencing was performed with the immunoSEQ platform. The paper's data handling went like this. Only productive rearrangements were exported from the immunoSEQ Analyzer for further analysis. Clones with significant expansion or contraction between timepoints were called with a two-sided binomial test at Bonferroni-corrected P below 0.01. Bulk TCRbeta clonotypes were assigned T cell phenotypes by matching to single-cell RNA+TCR-seq clones sharing the same TCRbeta sequence. Clone enrichment in tumor was calculated as tumor frequency divided by PBMC frequency from bulk TCR sequencing. GLIPH was used to sort TCRs into specificity groups, which are clusters of distinct TCRs that likely recognize common antigens through shared CDR3 motifs. TCRdb provides this immuneACCESS table in a form limited to in-frame rearrangements. Some clones are lacking; in checked studies, under half of them reflect an unresolved V gene, and why the rest are absent is not known. V and J calls plus clone size are reproduced from that table; the DNA served to infer D and trimming. The sample table contains about 12,000 clones; only one count was recorded for approximately 63% of them. Around 17% of the sample rests with the top ten.

This receptor chain uses TRBV19 and TRBJ2-2; TRBD2 aligns with 8 central bases. The specimen comprised tumor tissue, sampled before anti-PD-1 treatment. This sequence originates from a human donor with basal cell carcinoma. The CDR3 loop reads CASSISSGRGTGELFF. The nucleotide sequence reads as follows: TGTGCCAGTAGTATCTCAAGCGGGAGAGGCACCGGGGAGCTGTTTTTT.